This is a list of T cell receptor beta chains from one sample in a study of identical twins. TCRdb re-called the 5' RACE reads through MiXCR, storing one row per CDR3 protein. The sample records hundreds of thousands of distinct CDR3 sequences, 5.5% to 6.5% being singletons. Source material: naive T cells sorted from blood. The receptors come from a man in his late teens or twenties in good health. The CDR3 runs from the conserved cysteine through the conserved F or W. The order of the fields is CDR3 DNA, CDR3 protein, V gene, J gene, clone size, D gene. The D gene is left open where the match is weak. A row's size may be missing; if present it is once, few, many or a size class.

cdr3_nt: TGTGCCAGCGGGAATAACGCTTACAATGAGCAGTTCTTC
cdr3_aa: CASGNNAYNEQFF
v_call: TRBV27
j_call: TRBJ2-1
clone_size: few
d_call: .

cdr3_nt: TGCGCCAGCAGCTTGGTTCGCGGTGGAGTTGAGCAGTTCTTC
cdr3_aa: CASSLVRGGVEQFF
v_call: TRBV5-1
j_call: TRBJ2-1
clone_size: many
d_call: .

cdr3_nt: TGTGCCTGGAGTGCGGACCGGTTTCGTTTCTACGAGCAGTACTTC
cdr3_aa: CAWSADRFRFYEQYF
v_call: TRBV30
j_call: TRBJ2-7
clone_size: .
d_call: .

cdr3_nt: TGCAGCGTTGAAATCCAATTTGAGCAGTTCTTC
cdr3_aa: CSVEIQFEQFF
v_call: TRBV29-1
j_call: TRBJ2-1
clone_size: .
d_call: .

cdr3_nt: TGCGCCAGCAGCTTTAGCGGCCCTGGCACAGATACGCAGTATTTT
cdr3_aa: CASSFSGPGTDTQYF
v_call: TRBV5-1
j_call: TRBJ2-3
clone_size: many
d_call: .

cdr3_nt: TGCAGCGTTTCTAGGGGGGCGGGGGGTTGGGACGATGAGCAGTTCTTC
cdr3_aa: CSVSRGAGGWDDEQFF
v_call: TRBV29-1
j_call: TRBJ2-1
clone_size: .
d_call: TRBD2

cdr3_nt: TGTGCCAGCAGCTACGGGAGATACGAGCAGTACTTC
cdr3_aa: CASSYGRYEQYF
v_call: TRBV6-2/TRBV6-3
j_call: TRBJ2-7
clone_size: many
d_call: .

cdr3_nt: TGTGCCAGCAGCTTAGCGGTTATCGGGACAGGGGACCAAGAGACCCAGTACTTC
cdr3_aa: CASSLAVIGTGDQETQYF
v_call: TRBV11-1
j_call: TRBJ2-5
clone_size: .
d_call: TRBD1

cdr3_nt: TGTGCCAGTAGTCAAACCAGGGGGCCCACAGATACGCAGTATTTT
cdr3_aa: CASSQTRGPTDTQYF
v_call: TRBV19
j_call: TRBJ2-3
clone_size: .
d_call: TRBD1

cdr3_nt: TGCAGTGCTAGAGGACAGGGCGCGGGAGATACGCAGTATTTT
cdr3_aa: CSARGQGAGDTQYF
v_call: TRBV20-1
j_call: TRBJ2-3
clone_size: few
d_call: TRBD1

cdr3_nt: TGTGCCAGCAGCGGACTAACAACCAATGAGCAGTTCTTC
cdr3_aa: CASSGLTTNEQFF
v_call: TRBV9
j_call: TRBJ2-1
clone_size: few
d_call: .

cdr3_nt: TGTGCCTGCGGTGCGGGTCTAAATGAGCAGTTCTTC
cdr3_aa: CACGAGLNEQFF
v_call: TRBV30
j_call: TRBJ2-1
clone_size: many
d_call: .

cdr3_nt: TGCAGTGCTAGAGATTGGACTATCGATCCCTACGAGCAGTACTTC
cdr3_aa: CSARDWTIDPYEQYF
v_call: TRBV20-1
j_call: TRBJ2-7
clone_size: many
d_call: .

cdr3_nt: TGTGCCAGCAGTTTATTCCGTGAAGATACGCAGTATTTT
cdr3_aa: CASSLFREDTQYF
v_call: TRBV6-2/TRBV6-3
j_call: TRBJ2-3
clone_size: .
d_call: .

cdr3_nt: TGCAGTGTCAATAGCCCCTCGGACAGCTCCTACAATGAGCAGTTCTTC
cdr3_aa: CSVNSPSDSSYNEQFF
v_call: TRBV20-1
j_call: TRBJ2-1
clone_size: many
d_call: .

cdr3_nt: TGTGCCAGCAGTTGGATGAGCAGGAGTGACAATGAGCAGTTCTTC
cdr3_aa: CASSWMSRSDNEQFF
v_call: TRBV27
j_call: TRBJ2-1
clone_size: many
d_call: .

cdr3_nt: TGCAGCGTTGAAGCCTTGAACACCGGGGAGCTGTTTTTT
cdr3_aa: CSVEALNTGELFF
v_call: TRBV29-1
j_call: TRBJ2-2
clone_size: .
d_call: .

cdr3_nt: TGTGCCAGCGGGCTAGAAGTCAATGAGCAGTTCTTC
cdr3_aa: CASGLEVNEQFF
v_call: TRBV2
j_call: TRBJ2-1
clone_size: many
d_call: .

cdr3_nt: TGCAGCGTTGAAGAGGCCGGGACAGGGACCCAAGAGACCCAGTACTTC
cdr3_aa: CSVEEAGTGTQETQYF
v_call: TRBV29-1
j_call: TRBJ2-5
clone_size: many
d_call: TRBD1

cdr3_nt: TGTGCCAGCAGTCCCTACAGGACTGCCTACGAGCAGTACTTC
cdr3_aa: CASSPYRTAYEQYF
v_call: TRBV14
j_call: TRBJ2-7
clone_size: few
d_call: .

cdr3_nt: TGTGCCACCAGTGATGCCTCCCCTAGAATAAAGTACTTC
cdr3_aa: CATSDASPRIKYF
v_call: TRBV24-1
j_call: TRBJ2-5
clone_size: few
d_call: .

cdr3_nt: TGCAGCGTTGAGGAGACTAGCGGATACGAGCAGTACTTC
cdr3_aa: CSVEETSGYEQYF
v_call: TRBV29-1
j_call: TRBJ2-7
clone_size: .
d_call: TRBD2

cdr3_nt: TGTGCCAGCAGCCACTCTAGAGATACGCAGTATTTT
cdr3_aa: CASSHSRDTQYF
v_call: TRBV7-2
j_call: TRBJ2-3
clone_size: many
d_call: .

cdr3_nt: TGTGCCAGCCTCTTCCAGCCAGATAATTCACCCCTCCACTTT
cdr3_aa: CASLFQPDNSPLHF
v_call: TRBV3-1
j_call: TRBJ1-6
clone_size: many
d_call: .

cdr3_nt: TGCGCCAGCAGCTTGGTCGGCGGGGCGAGCACAGATACGCAGTATTTT
cdr3_aa: CASSLVGGASTDTQYF
v_call: TRBV5-1
j_call: TRBJ2-3
clone_size: few
d_call: .

cdr3_nt: TGTGCCAGCAGTCAGGACAGGGTTTGGGGGCAGCCCCAGCATTTT
cdr3_aa: CASSQDRVWGQPQHF
v_call: TRBV12-3/TRBV12-4
j_call: TRBJ1-5
clone_size: many
d_call: TRBD1

cdr3_nt: TGCAGCGTCGGGACAGACTACGGGACTAGAGGGATCATAAGCTCCTACAATGAGCAGTTCTTC
cdr3_aa: CSVGTDYGTRGIISSYNEQFF
v_call: TRBV29-1
j_call: TRBJ2-1
clone_size: few
d_call: .

cdr3_nt: TGTGCCACCAGCAGAGGACAGGACCAAGAGACCCAGTACTTC
cdr3_aa: CATSRGQDQETQYF
v_call: TRBV15
j_call: TRBJ2-5
clone_size: .
d_call: .

cdr3_nt: TGTGCCAGCAGTTTACGGGAGGTGAGCTATGGCTACACCTTC
cdr3_aa: CASSLREVSYGYTF
v_call: TRBV12-3/TRBV12-4
j_call: TRBJ1-2
clone_size: many
d_call: .

cdr3_nt: TGTGCCATCAGTGGTATTGAGGCTAGAGGCAATGAGCAGTTCTTC
cdr3_aa: CAISGIEARGNEQFF
v_call: TRBV10-3
j_call: TRBJ2-1
clone_size: many
d_call: .

cdr3_nt: TGTGCCAGCAGCCCGGGACTAGCGGGAGCGAGGTACGAGCAGTACTTC
cdr3_aa: CASSPGLAGARYEQYF
v_call: TRBV4-2
j_call: TRBJ2-7
clone_size: .
d_call: TRBD2

cdr3_nt: TGCAGTGCGATATCGGGGGGAGAGCCCCTCCACTTT
cdr3_aa: CSAISGGEPLHF
v_call: TRBV20-1
j_call: TRBJ1-6
clone_size: many
d_call: .

cdr3_nt: TGTGCCAGCAGATTGGGACTGTCCTATGGCTACACCTTC
cdr3_aa: CASRLGLSYGYTF
v_call: TRBV5-5
j_call: TRBJ1-2
clone_size: .
d_call: .

cdr3_nt: TGCAGTGCTAGCAGCGGGGACGGGAGCTCCTACAATGAGCAGTTCTTC
cdr3_aa: CSASSGDGSSYNEQFF
v_call: TRBV20-1
j_call: TRBJ2-1
clone_size: many
d_call: TRBD2

cdr3_nt: TGCAGCCCCCGGGAGCGGGACCACACCGGGGAGCTGTTTTTT
cdr3_aa: CSPRERDHTGELFF
v_call: TRBV29-1
j_call: TRBJ2-2
clone_size: few
d_call: TRBD2

cdr3_nt: TGTGCCTGGAGCATTGGGGGGACCCAGCATTTT
cdr3_aa: CAWSIGGTQHF
v_call: TRBV30
j_call: TRBJ1-5
clone_size: few
d_call: .

cdr3_nt: TGTGCCAGCAGCCAAGACTATATGAACACTGAAGCTTTCTTT
cdr3_aa: CASSQDYMNTEAFF
v_call: TRBV3-1
j_call: TRBJ1-1
clone_size: many
d_call: .

cdr3_nt: TGTGCCAGCAGCCAAGATTCGCTACCTACGAATGAGCAGTTCTTC
cdr3_aa: CASSQDSLPTNEQFF
v_call: TRBV4-2
j_call: TRBJ2-1
clone_size: few
d_call: .

cdr3_nt: TGTGCCAGCAGCCCCGGAGGGGGCTTCCCCTCGGAGGGTGGCTACACCTTC
cdr3_aa: CASSPGGGFPSEGGYTF
v_call: TRBV5-4
j_call: TRBJ1-2
clone_size: few
d_call: TRBD1

cdr3_nt: TGTGCCAGCAGCTTAGCGCTGGGGGATCAGTACAATGAGCAGTTCTTC
cdr3_aa: CASSLALGDQYNEQFF
v_call: TRBV7-8
j_call: TRBJ2-1
clone_size: few
d_call: .

cdr3_nt: TGTGCCAGCAGCGTTAGCGGGACAGACTCCTACGAGCAGTACTTC
cdr3_aa: CASSVSGTDSYEQYF
v_call: TRBV9
j_call: TRBJ2-7
clone_size: many
d_call: .